Listed below are T cell receptor beta chains from one sample, sequenced in a study of blood T cells in healthy people across ages. MiXCR, applied by TCRdb to the 5' RACE reads, yields one record per CDR3 protein. The sample has about 1 million distinct CDR3 sequences; 40% to 55% are singletons. The sample taken for sequencing was blood. The receptors were gathered from a woman aged 55-70 years in good health. Both conserved end residues are part of each CDR3. A D gene is named only where the DNA matches it firmly. Clone sizes are given selectively: once, few, many, or a class where the clone is expanded.

TRBD1,TRBV4-3,TRBJ2-1,.,CASSQAGTAVYNEQFF,TGCGCCAGTAGCCAGGCCGGGACAGCAGTTTACAATGAGCAGTTCTTC
.,TRBV3-1,TRBJ2-3,.,CASSQGAGGGTQYF,TGTGCCAGCAGCCAAGGGGCAGGGGGAGGTACGCAGTATTTT
.,TRBV9,TRBJ2-7,.,CASSVADGGYEQYF,TGTGCCAGCAGCGTAGCTGATGGAGGTTACGAGCAGTACTTC
.,TRBV30,TRBJ1-1,once,CAWSAFLGMNTEAFF,TGTGCCTGGAGTGCTTTCCTTGGGATGAACACTGAAGCTTTCTTT
TRBD2,TRBV28,TRBJ2-3,.,CASSVSGRGTDTQYF,TGTGCCAGCAGCGTTAGCGGGAGGGGCACAGATACGCAGTATTTT
.,TRBV20-1,TRBJ2-7,.,CSARKAGALRCEQYF,TGCAGTGCTAGAAAAGCGGGTGCTCTCCGCTGCGAGCAGTACTTC
.,TRBV20-1,TRBJ2-1,few,CSIYTVNNEQFF,TGCAGTATCTATACAGTCAACAATGAGCAGTTCTTC
.,TRBV21-1,TRBJ2-7,.,CASSKRDRLCKQYF,TGTGCCAGCAGCAAACGGGACAGGCTCTGTAAGCAGTACTTC
.,TRBV27,TRBJ1-2,.,CASSATGTYTYGYTF,TGTGCCAGCAGTGCAACAGGGACTTATACCTATGGCTACACCTTC
.,TRBV28,TRBJ2-1,.,CATLDGVSSYNEQFF,TGTGCCACCTTGGACGGGGTAAGCTCCTACAATGAGCAGTTCTTC
.,TRBV11-2,TRBJ2-7,.,CASSLGPGSEQYF,TGTGCCAGCAGCTTAGGCCCGGGTAGCGAGCAGTACTTC
.,TRBV3-1,TRBJ1-1,few,CASIPAGGTEAFF,TGTGCCAGCATCCCAGCCGGGGGCACTGAAGCTTTCTTT
TRBD1,TRBV5-6,TRBJ1-1,.,CASSFVDRQNTEAFF,TGTGCCAGCAGCTTTGTGGACAGGCAGAACACTGAAGCTTTCTTT
.,TRBV20-1,TRBJ2-7,few,CSARGKYLEQYF,TGCAGTGCTAGAGGTAAATACCTCGAGCAGTACTTC
TRBD1,TRBV5-1,TRBJ1-1,.,CASSLVFLGQGYTTEAFF,TGCGCCAGCAGCTTGGTATTCCTGGGACAGGGTTACACCACTGAAGCTTTCTTT
.,TRBV18,TRBJ2-5,.,CASSPTVGKETQYF,TGTGCCAGCTCACCGACAGTAGGGAAAGAGACCCAGTACTTC
.,TRBV5-1,TRBJ2-7,.,CASSRASGDEQYF,TGCGCCAGCAGCCGGGCGTCGGGAGATGAGCAGTACTTC
.,TRBV20-1,TRBJ2-7,.,CSAPRPGYNEQYF,TGCAGTGCTCCCCGGCCAGGCTACAATGAGCAGTACTTC
TRBD1,TRBV18,TRBJ1-5,.,CASSPGGLYSNQPQHF,TGTGCCAGCTCCCCAGGGGGCCTTTATAGTAATCAGCCCCAGCATTTT
.,TRBV5-8,TRBJ2-3,.,CASSLSGEKGTDTQYF,TGTGCCAGCAGCTTGTCTGGAGAAAAGGGCACAGATACGCAGTATTTT
.,TRBV19,TRBJ2-1,.,CASSIRGGHSYNEQFF,TGTGCCAGTAGTATAAGAGGGGGACACTCCTACAATGAGCAGTTCTTC
TRBD1,TRBV27,TRBJ2-4,.,CASIGGTAQPRLAKNIQYF,TGTGCCAGCATCGGTGGGACAGCCCAACCTAGACTAGCCAAAAACATTCAGTACTTC
.,TRBV6-2/TRBV6-3,TRBJ2-1,.,CASSFFRGVKYEQFF,TGTGCCAGCAGTTTCTTCAGGGGGGTGAAGTATGAGCAGTTCTTC
.,TRBV11-2,TRBJ2-7,.,CASSIPGGRAYEQYF,TGTGCCAGCAGCATACCAGGAGGTCGGGCCTACGAGCAGTACTTC
.,TRBV20-1,TRBJ1-1,.,CSAREITAHTEAFF,TGCAGTGCTAGAGAGATTACAGCGCACACTGAAGCTTTCTTT
.,TRBV2,TRBJ1-2,few,CASSDGGFYGYTF,TGTGCCAGCAGTGATGGGGGTTTCTATGGCTACACCTTC
TRBD2,TRBV29-1,TRBJ2-1,few,CSVDGGRAKEQFF,TGCAGCGTTGATGGCGGGAGGGCCAAGGAGCAGTTCTTC
.,TRBV15,TRBJ2-7,.,CATSNRGTSYEQYF,TGTGCCACCAGTAACCGGGGGACCTCCTACGAGCAGTACTTC
.,TRBV9,TRBJ2-3,.,CASSVGVSTDTQYF,TGTGCCAGCAGCGTAGGGGTCAGCACAGATACGCAGTATTTT
TRBD2,TRBV7-6,TRBJ2-7,.,CASSSSGRPYEQYF,TGTGCCAGCAGCTCGAGCGGGAGGCCCTACGAGCAGTACTTC
.,TRBV10-2,TRBJ2-1,.,CAVQGGSYNEQFF,TGCGCCGTACAGGGTGGCTCCTACAATGAGCAGTTCTTC
TRBD2,TRBV20-1,TRBJ2-1,.,CSARKRPPGLAGGGYNEQFF,TGCAGTGCTAGAAAAAGGCCACCGGGACTAGCGGGAGGAGGGTACAATGAGCAGTTCTTC
.,TRBV29-1,TRBJ2-7,.,CSVSTGTLFYEQYF,TGCAGCGTCTCGACCGGGACTCTCTTCTACGAGCAGTACTTC
TRBD2,TRBV6-5,TRBJ2-1,few,CASSAWEGNNEQFF,TGTGCCAGCAGTGCGTGGGAGGGAAACAATGAGCAGTTCTTC
TRBD2,TRBV4-1,TRBJ2-3,.,CTSSQEWRELGSGQYF,TGCACCAGCAGCCAAGAATGGCGGGAGTTAGGCAGCGGGCAGTATTTT
.,TRBV9,TRBJ2-5,.,CASSVGPRTYF,TGTGCCAGCAGCGTAGGTCCCCGTACGTACTTC
TRBD2,TRBV29-1,TRBJ2-1,.,CSVDASGNTFNEQFF,TGCAGCGTTGATGCGAGCGGGAATACGTTCAATGAGCAGTTCTTC
.,TRBV5-1,TRBJ2-7,.,CASSGPGSEQYF,TGCGCCAGCAGCGGCCCGGGTAGCGAGCAGTACTTC
.,TRBV11-3,TRBJ2-5,few,CASSSRFQETQYF,TGTGCCAGCAGCTCCCGTTTCCAAGAGACCCAGTACTTC
TRBD2,TRBV5-1,TRBJ2-3,few,CASSLGAGVGTDTQYF,TGCGCCAGCAGCTTGGGAGCGGGAGTCGGCACAGATACGCAGTATTTT
TRBD2,TRBV27,TRBJ2-1,.,CASSSLLAGDYNEQFF,TGTGCCAGCAGTTCCCTACTAGCGGGAGACTACAATGAGCAGTTCTTC
.,TRBV20-1,TRBJ2-7,few,CSDIDSLYEQYF,TGCAGTGATATTGACTCCCTCTACGAGCAGTACTTC
.,TRBV20-1,TRBJ2-7,.,CSATDRNEQYF,TGCAGTGCCACCGACAGGAATGAGCAGTACTTC
TRBD1,TRBV9,TRBJ1-1,.,CASSATGGHTEAFF,TGTGCCAGCAGCGCTACAGGGGGCCACACTGAAGCTTTCTTT
TRBD1,TRBV16,TRBJ1-2,few,CASSQTQGEVNGYTF,TGTGCCAGCAGCCAGACGCAGGGGGAGGTCAATGGCTACACCTTC
TRBD2,TRBV7-4,TRBJ2-1,.,CASNSGLADEQFF,TGTGCCAGCAACTCGGGACTAGCGGATGAGCAGTTCTTC
TRBD2,TRBV28,TRBJ2-2,.,CVSSSSGISSGELFF,TGTGTCAGCAGTTCTAGCGGGATAAGTAGCGGGGAGCTGTTTTTT
.,TRBV12-3/TRBV12-4,TRBJ2-1,.,CASSHGRHNEQFF,TGTGCCAGCAGTCACGGACGGCACAATGAGCAGTTCTTC
TRBD2,TRBV29-1,TRBJ2-3,.,CSTDLGLAGGPSTDTQYF,TGCAGCACTGACCTAGGACTAGCGGGAGGGCCAAGCACAGATACGCAGTATTTT
.,TRBV20-1,TRBJ2-7,.,CSAYRVSYNEQYF,TGCAGTGCTTACAGGGTATCCTACAATGAGCAGTACTTC